This is a list of T cell receptor beta chains from one sample in a study of a mutant IDH1 vaccine in newly diagnosed glioma. Repertoires were generated with immunoSEQ multiplex PCR, while TCRdb's copy carries only in-frame clones and drops some. The sample lists some 15,000 clones, roughly 95% occurring once. Sequencing used peripheral blood mononuclear cells (PBMCs), obtained from a glioma patient treated with radiotherapy, temozolomide or both. The receptors were sampled from a woman under 30 with glioma. Some clones in this sample may be carry-over from other donors' samples. Each CDR3 is given without its conserved first and last residue. The order of the fields is J gene, V gene, CDR3 protein.

>TRBJ1-4|TRBV18
ASSPQDTYEKLF
>TRBJ2-1|TRBV9
ASSVLGGQYNEQF
>TRBJ1-3|TRBV4-2
ASSQDKVLSGNTIY
>TRBJ1-3|TRBV13
ASSLGLGGSGNTIY
>TRBJ2-7|TRBV7-9
ASSLDSPRDQGTPYEQY
>TRBJ2-7|TRBV2
ASSLGQGAYEQY
>TRBJ1-1|TRBV5-1
ASSGPGQGTAEAF
>TRBJ1-2|TRBV10-1
ARRDRSSPHDRGDGYT
>TRBJ2-2|TRBV6-5
ASSTGFANTGELF
>TRBJ1-1|TRBV5-1
ASSGTGGVNTEAF
>TRBJ1-5|TRBV18
ASSRTENQPQH
>TRBJ1-5|TRBV27
ASSLSPSDSNQPQH
>TRBJ2-1|TRBV6-1
ASTLGTGRDNEQF
>TRBJ1-5|TRBV2
ASSEARGRVGAYSNQPQH
>TRBJ2-2|TRBV2
ASSRNRGGAANTGELF
>TRBJ2-2|TRBV4-2
ASSQDGGANTGELF
>TRBJ1-1|TRBV29-1
SATAPGGNTEAF
>TRBJ1-2|TRBV19
ASTHPRNNYGYT
>TRBJ2-3|TRBV13
ASSSFPEEDTQY
>TRBJ2-5|TRBV4-2
ASSQIAGETQY
>TRBJ2-6|TRBV7-8
ASSFLGGVNSGANVLT
>TRBJ2-5|TRBV5-1
ASSGSHQETQY
>TRBJ2-3|TRBV27
ASSARLAGGTDTQY
>TRBJ1-1|TRBV6-5
ASSYAGTQNTEAF
>TRBJ2-7|TRBV28
ASSSGVYEQY
>TRBJ2-2|TRBV4-1
ASSTGTSANTGELF
>TRBJ1-6|TRBV19
ASRGTGVVGSPLH
>TRBJ1-1|TRBV5-5
ASSLRQTGVNTEAF
>TRBJ2-5|TRBV11-2
ASSLGASSSGYSETQY
>TRBJ2-7|TRBV11-2
ASSLGKTYEQY
>TRBJ2-7|TRBV7-9
ASSLSSGLAVFQQY
>TRBJ2-1|TRBV11-3
ASSVGQGNEQF
>TRBJ2-5|TRBV2
ASSELETQY
>TRBJ1-1|TRBV28
ASSSSDRANTEAF
>TRBJ2-2|TRBV7-7
ASSLIGSAGELF
>TRBJ2-1|TRBV9
ASSVQGAPVDEQF
>TRBJ1-1|TRBV2
AVGDRVNTEAF
>TRBJ1-2|TRBV5-6
ASSFGQPSGYT
>TRBJ1-5|TRBV7-2
ASSFWTGEGQPQH
>TRBJ2-5|TRBV6-5
ASSYSGTGGETQY
>TRBJ2-5|TRBV19
ATRQVKGETQY
>TRBJ1-2|TRBV14
ASSQGTDGYT
>TRBJ2-7|TRBV5-5
ASSGTGGQEQY
>TRBJ2-1|TRBV19
ASSIGAGAYNEQF
>TRBJ1-4|TRBV7-9
ASSLPSTTNEKLF
>TRBJ1-1|TRBV19
ASSINLMNTEAF
>TRBJ2-3|TRBV9
ASSADVLGGLPTSTDTQY
>TRBJ2-7|TRBV19
ASSSGAYEQY
>TRBJ2-7|TRBV11-3
ASSLDGGYEQY
>TRBJ2-1|TRBV7-6
ASSLARGGGHEQF
>TRBJ2-5|TRBV29-1
SVAGGEGAQY
>TRBJ1-5|TRBV4-1
ASSPPGGNQPQH
>TRBJ2-3|TRBV5-1
ASSLSGVSTDTQY